This TCR beta chain is drawn from a study of blood T cells in healthy people across ages. Study-wide points: Relative to aged donors, long-lived donors carried more naive CD4+ cells and displayed higher diversity.

A remark on this clonotype: Antigen: not known.

Using a J-beta primer mix together with a sample-barcoded 5' primer, a second PCR was run for roughly 6 to 11 cycles. TCRdb used MiXCR to reprocess the 5' RACE reads, holding one entry per CDR3 protein. The table records around 1,000,000 distinct CDR3 sequences, approximately 25% of them present only once. This same sample was also taken into another study, of T cells of mothers and their children. That report notes: Biologically related mothers and children overlapped slightly more than unrelated pairs, a non-significant difference. The search for persistent microchimeric T cell clones detected none.

The specimen was blood. This clonotype was sampled from a girl between 2 and 10 years old in good health.

The CDR3: CASSPFLGAGGSYNEQFF. DNA for the CDR3: TGTGCCAGCAGTCCGTTTTTAGGGGCGGGAGGATCCTACAATGAGCAGTTCTTC. This chain joins TRBV27 and TRBJ2-1; 8 bases are a match to TRBD2. V lost 5 bases to trimming and J lost 1 base; unmatched junction nucleotides: 13. The germline V gene encodes CDR1 MNHEY and CDR2 SMNVEV (reference sequence). The CDR3 totals 18 residues.